Shown below are 16 T cell receptor beta chains from a single sample sequenced in a study of blood T cell repertoires in COVID-19. Assay used: immunoSEQ multiplex PCR; TCRdb lists only in-frame clones, some missing. The repertoire includes around 300,000 clones, roughly nine tenths of them detected once, and 1.5% to 2% sits in the top ten. The sequencing input was PBMCs or T cells enriched from blood (not recorded which). The source of these receptors is an older woman who had recovered from COVID-19.

The CDR3 DNA follows: TGTGCCACCAGCAGAGTTGGTATTGGACTAGCGGGAGGCGCTGCAGATACGCAGTATTTT. Residues: CATSRVGIGLAGGAADTQYF. The V call is TRBV15, the J call TRBJ2-3, with TRBD2 matching over 14 bases. CDR3 length: 20 amino acids. The V segment lost 1 base and the J segment 4 bases; nucleotides outside the gene matches: 13. Germline V CDR1 and CDR2: LNHNV, YYDKDF (reference sequence).

The chain joins TRBV11-2 to TRBJ2-5; D unclear. Between the trimmed V and J ends, which lost 4 bases and 3 bases, there was a span of 3 bases. The CDR3 totals 11 residues. Germline V lookup: CDR1 SGHAT, CDR2 FQNNGV. The CDR3 DNA reads as TGTGCCAGCAGCTCCAAAGAGACCCAGTACTTC. Its translation: CASSSKETQYF.

J is TRBJ2-7 and V is TRBV18, with 11 bases fitting TRBD1. V trimming: 2 bases; J trimming: 6 bases; junction bases outside the gene matches: 0. Germline assignment: CDR1 KGHSH and CDR2 LQKENI. The CDR3 covers 13 residues. The CDR3 here is CASSPGTGGEQYF. CDR3 nucleotide sequence: TGTGCCAGCTCACCAGGGACAGGGGGCGAGCAGTACTTC.

This sequence joins TRBV28 and TRBJ1-1, with D maybe TRBD1 (6 bases). Germline V gene data show CDR1 as MDHEN and CDR2 as SYDVKM. V was pared by 6 bases and J by 11 bases, with 22 bases between. The length of the CDR3 is 14 residues. For the CDR3, the DNA is TGTGCCAGCAGCGATATAGGGCAGGGGTTGGGGGCTTTCTTT. It codes for CASSDIGQGLGAFF.

The chain has TRBV4-1 and TRBJ1-6, with D possibly being TRBD1 (5 bases). The CDR3 has 13 amino acids. The V end was cut by 4 bases, the J end by 7 bases, with 8 bases between. Germline V gives CDR1 MGHRA, CDR2 YSYEKL. CDR3 nucleotide sequence: TGCGCCAGCAGCCTCAACAGGAATTCACCCCTCCACTTT. It is translated as CASSLNRNSPLHF.

The chain recombines TRBV9 with TRBJ2-7; perhaps TRBD1 as D (5 bases). Germline CDR1 reads SGDLS; CDR2 reads YYNGEE. The V end lost 0 bases, the J end lost 2 bases, and 9 bases lay between the germline ends. There are 14 residues in the CDR3. CDR3 in amino acids: CASSVAGMAYEQYF. The CDR3 coding sequence is TGTGCCAGCAGCGTAGCAGGGATGGCCTACGAGCAGTACTTC.

This chain links TRBV9 with TRBJ2-2, with 8 bases aligning to TRBD1. The germline V gene encodes CDR1 SGDLS and CDR2 YYNGEE. The CDR3 sequence is 15 residues long. V was pared by 3 bases and J by 7 bases, with 8 bases of the junction left unmatched. The CDR3 is CASSASTGVLGELFF. The CDR3 bases are TGTGCCAGCAGCGCATCGACAGGGGTCCTCGGGGAGCTGTTTTTT.

The gene calls are TRBV14 and TRBJ2-7; D unresolved. The CDR3 length is 14 residues. The V end was cut by 4 bases, the J end by 3 bases, with 13 bases between. The germline V gene encodes CDR1 SGHDN and CDR2 FVKESK. This CDR3 is CASSPQVSGYEQYF. The CDR3 bases are TGTGCCAGCAGCCCCCAAGTATCGGGCTACGAGCAGTACTTC.

A single count supports this clone. The chain is built from TRBV28 and TRBJ1-1, with TRBD1 as a possible D gene (5 bases). The CDR3 is 15 amino acids. CDR1 is MDHEN and CDR2 is SYDVKM in the germline V gene. The V end lost 5 bases, the J end lost 1 base, and 14 bases lay between the germline ends. CDR3 in amino acids: CASSPWGGSNTEAFF. In nucleotides, the CDR3 is TGTGCCAGCAGTCCCTGGGGGGGGTCGAACACTGAAGCTTTCTTT.

This chain links TRBV5-4 with TRBJ2-1; D gene ambiguous. Germline V gene lookup returns CDR1 SGHNT and CDR2 YYREEE (reference sequence). The CDR3 covers 14 residues. Trimming pared 0 bases from V and 10 bases from J, leaving 14 bases between. The CDR3 reads CASSLVGPPGEQFF. The CDR3 bases are TGTGCCAGCAGCTTGGTTGGCCCCCCCGGGGAGCAGTTCTTC.

CDR3 DNA sequence: TGTGCCAGCAGCCAGTCCGCTGCCTCTAACCCGGGAAAACTGTTTTTT. Protein product: CASSQSAASNPGKLFF. The chain is built from TRBV3-1 (or the pseudogene TRBV3-2) and TRBJ1-4; D uncertain. Trimming cost V 3 bases and J 10 bases, with 21 bases left between them. Germline loops: CDR1 LGHDT, CDR2 YNNKEL (reference sequence). This CDR3 region has 16 residues.

The J gene is TRBJ2-7, the V gene TRBV30, with D unclear. The CDR3 sequence is 13 residues long. Germline V CDR1 and CDR2: GTSNPN, SVGIG (reference sequence). Trimming removed 4 bases from V and 3 bases from J, with 13 bases in between. Written as DNA, the CDR3 is TGTGCCTGGACCCTTGGGCCCCTCTACGAGCAGTACTTC. This encodes CAWTLGPLYEQYF.

The rearrangement links TRBV5-1 to TRBJ1-1, with a possible D match to TRBD1 (6 bases). The CDR3 runs to 15 residues. V was clipped by 4 bases and J by 0 bases, with 13 bases between them. CDR1 SGHRS and CDR2 YFSETQ come from the germline V gene. The CDR3 loop reads CASSPRTDLNTEAFF. The CDR3, as DNA: TGCGCCAGCAGCCCCCGGACAGATTTGAACACTGAAGCTTTCTTT.

The rearrangement links TRBV27 to TRBJ1-4; D unresolved. V shed 0 bases and J shed 8 bases, with 10 bases lying between them. The CDR3 extends over 14 amino acids. CDR1 and CDR2 (germline): MNHEY, SMNVEV (reference sequence). The CDR3 loop reads CASSLSIAGEKLFF. The CDR3 bases are TGTGCCAGCAGTTTATCGATAGCCGGGGAAAAACTGTTTTTT.

The V gene is TRBV19, the J gene TRBJ1-6; 9 positions agree with TRBD1. The trim removed 7 bases at V and 8 bases at J, leaving 12 bases unmatched. Germline CDR1 reads LNHDA; CDR2 reads SQIVND (reference sequence). The CDR3 length is 16 residues. CDR3 bases: TGTGCCAGTACTACCACAGGGGGCAGGGCGGATTCACCCCTCCACTTT. Translated: CASTTTGGRADSPLHF.

The chain combines TRBV28 with TRBJ2-4, with 7 bases identical to TRBD2. Losses at the gene ends were 9 bases for V and 5 bases for J; bases not matched to a gene: 7. Germline V gene data show CDR1 as MDHEN and CDR2 as SYDVKM. The CDR3 extends over 13 amino acids. CDR3 DNA sequence: TGTGCCAGTACACTAGCGCCTCAAAACATTCAGTACTTC. This gives the protein CASTLAPQNIQYF.